The 10 T cell receptor beta chains listed next were all sequenced from one sample in a study of cytomegalovirus exposure and HLA in healthy donors. PCR primers comprised 60 Vbeta and 13 Jbeta primers. Sequencing used immunoSEQ multiplex PCR; TCRdb keeps in-frame clones, though not all of them. This sample has under 150,000 clones; about four fifths occur once, and the top ten carry 2.5%. Sample: PBMCs. These receptors were obtained from a woman between 18 and 29 years old in good health and CMV-seronegative.

This clone appeared a few times. V and J are TRBV7-9 and TRBJ1-1, with no clear D. Germline CDR1 and CDR2: SEHNR and FQNEAQ (reference sequence). The CDR3 totals 15 residues. The V gene lost 2 bases and the J gene lost 3 bases, with 13 bases spanning the gap. This CDR3 is CASSLSRLLDTEAFF. As DNA, the CDR3 is TGTGCCAGCAGCTTATCTCGTCTATTAGACACTGAAGCTTTCTTT.

The chain employs TRBV5-1 and TRBJ1-5, with TRBD1 matching 9 bases. This CDR3 region has 16 residues. The germline gives CDR1 SGHRS, CDR2 YFSETQ. V was clipped by 4 bases and J by 0 bases; unmatched bases: 5. The CDR3: CASSLTGGTSNQPQHF. For the CDR3, the DNA is TGCGCCAGCAGCCTAACAGGGGGCACTAGCAATCAGCCCCAGCATTTT. Full variable domain (outside the CDR3, taken from reference TRBV5-1 and TRBJ1-5): KAGVTQTPRYLIKTRGQQVTLSCSPISGHRSVSWYQQTPGQGLQFLFEYFSETQRNKGNFPGRFSGRQFSNSRSEMNVSTLELGDSALYLCASSLTGGTSNQPQHFGDGTRLSIL.

This clone was counted a single time. The rearrangement joins TRBV9 to TRBJ2-7, with D maybe TRBD2 (6 bases). V lost 0 bases and J 6 bases, leaving 10 bases between the germline ends. Germline V gene sequence: CDR1 SGDLS, CDR2 YYNGEE. The CDR3 is made up of 13 amino acids. The CDR3 coding sequence is TGTGCCAGCAGCGTAGCTTCGGGAGTCGAGCAGTACTTC. It yields the protein CASSVASGVEQYF. Combining the CDR3 with reference TRBV9 and TRBJ2-7 gives the whole variable domain DSGVTQTPKHLITATGQRVTLRCSPRSGDLSVYWYQQSLDQGLQFLIQYYNGEERAKGNILERFSAQQFPDLHSELNLSSLELGDSALYFCASSVASGVEQYFGPGTRLTVT.

V is TRBV7-2 and J is TRBJ2-7; the D gene is possibly TRBD2 (6 bases). CDR3 length equals 15 residues. The V end was cut by 6 bases, the J end by 2 bases, with 17 bases between. CDR1 is SGHTA and CDR2 is FQGNSA in the germline V gene. DNA for the CDR3: TGTGCCAGCAGTCCTAACGGACTACAACCCTACGAGCAGTACTTC. Translated, it gives CASSPNGLQPYEQYF.

This rearrangement joins TRBV6-1 to TRBJ1-1; 8 positions match TRBD1. This CDR3 has 13 residues. Germline V gene lookup returns CDR1 MNHNS and CDR2 SASEGT. Trimming cost V 11 bases and J 1 base; bases outside gene matches: 6. CDR3 region: CAARTGTNTEAFF. The CDR3 DNA follows: TGTGCCGCCCGGACAGGGACGAACACTGAAGCTTTCTTT.

The chain has TRBV10-3 and TRBJ1-2; TRBD1 matches at 7 bases. The CDR3 runs to 13 residues. The germline V gene has CDR1 ENHRY and CDR2 SYGVKD. With 7 bases clipped from V and 7 bases from J, the junction kept 9 bases outside the gene matches. This CDR3 reads CAINPQGEGGYTF. The CDR3 nucleotides are TGTGCCATCAACCCTCAGGGGGAAGGTGGCTACACCTTC.

This sequence joins TRBV9 and TRBJ1-1; TRBD1 is a possible D gene (5 bases). The CDR3 has 12 amino acids. V was trimmed by 3 bases and J by 11 bases, leaving 14 bases between them. The germline V gene encodes CDR1 SGDLS and CDR2 YYNGEE. The CDR3 here is CASSAGGEAAFF. For the CDR3, the DNA is TGTGCCAGCAGCGCGGGGGGAGAGGCCGCTTTCTTT. Full variable domain (outside the CDR3, taken from reference TRBV9 and TRBJ1-1): DSGVTQTPKHLITATGQRVTLRCSPRSGDLSVYWYQQSLDQGLQFLIQYYNGEERAKGNILERFSAQQFPDLHSELNLSSLELGDSALYFCASSAGGEAAFFGQGTRLTVV.

The chain is built from TRBV5-4 and TRBJ2-1; 10 nucleotides line up with TRBD2. This CDR3 has 15 residues. Germline V gives CDR1 SGHNT, CDR2 YYREEE (reference sequence). The trim removed 4 bases at V and 8 bases at J, leaving 9 bases unmatched. The CDR3 spells CASSRTSGAWDEQFF. The CDR3 DNA is TGTGCCAGCAGCCGCACTAGCGGGGCCTGGGATGAGCAGTTCTTC.

This clone turned up a few times. The chain carries TRBV4-2 and TRBJ2-2; D may be TRBD2 (5 bases). The V end lost 1 base, the J end lost 1 base, and 10 bases lay between the germline ends. This CDR3 is built from 16 residues. Germline loops: CDR1 LGHNA, CDR2 YNFKEQ. Here the CDR3 reads CASSQGPRGNTGELFF. The CDR3 DNA follows: TGTGCCAGCAGCCAAGGGCCTCGGGGGAACACCGGGGAGCTGTTTTTT.

V gene TRBV9 combines with J gene TRBJ1-2; no reliable D call. The CDR3 spans 15 residues. Germline-derived CDR1 and CDR2 are SGDLS and YYNGEE. V lost 0 bases and J 2 bases, leaving 11 bases between the germline ends. CDR3 bases: TGTGCCAGCAGCGTAGATCGGGTAGCGAACTATGGCTACACCTTC. This gives the protein CASSVDRVANYGYTF.